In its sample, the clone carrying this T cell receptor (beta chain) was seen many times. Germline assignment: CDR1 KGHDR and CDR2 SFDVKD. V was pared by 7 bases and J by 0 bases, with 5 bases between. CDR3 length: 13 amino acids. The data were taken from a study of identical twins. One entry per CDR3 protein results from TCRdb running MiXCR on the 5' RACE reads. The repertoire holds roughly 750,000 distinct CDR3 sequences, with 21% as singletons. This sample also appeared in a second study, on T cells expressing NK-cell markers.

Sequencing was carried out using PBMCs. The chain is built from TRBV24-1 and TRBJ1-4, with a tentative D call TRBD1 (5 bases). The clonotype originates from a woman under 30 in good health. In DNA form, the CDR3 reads TGTGCCACCAGAGGGGCAACTAATGAAAAACTGTTTTTT. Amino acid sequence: CATRGATNEKLFF.